Below, 18 T cell receptor beta chains from the same sample are listed, as sequenced in a study of identical twins. TCRdb redid the calling of the 5' RACE reads with MiXCR, one entry per CDR3 protein. The repertoire consists of about 570,000 distinct CDR3 sequences, with nearly 10% occurring once and the leading ten covering around 3.2%. The same sample was also used in a study of yellow fever vaccine responses in identical twins.

The sequencing sample was made of PBMCs. These receptors all stem from a woman younger than 35 in good health.

The chain employs TRBV12-3 or TRBV12-4 and TRBJ1-1; unclear D gene. The CDR3 totals 14 residues. V was cut by 5 bases and J by 1 base, with 11 bases left in between. Written as DNA, the CDR3 is TGTGCCAGCAGTGGATATGTCGAGAACACTGAAGCTTTCTTT. Its protein is CASSGYVENTEAFF.

The sample holds many counts of this clonotype. This chain connects TRBV12-3 or TRBV12-4 to TRBJ1-5; no definite D call. The CDR3 runs to 15 residues. V lost 6 bases to trimming and J lost 5 bases, with 17 bases between them. The CDR3 spells CASRLLGNGYQPQHF. CDR3 nucleotides: TGTGCCAGCAGACTCCTTGGAAATGGATATCAGCCCCAGCATTTT.

The J gene is TRBJ2-7, the V gene TRBV7-9; TRBD1 agrees at 7 bases. CDR1 and CDR2 (germline): SEHNR, FQNEAQ (reference sequence). Losses at the gene ends were 4 bases for V and 3 bases for J; bases not matched to a gene: 6. The CDR3 extends over 14 amino acids. CDR3 nucleotide sequence: TGTGCCAGCAGCTGGACAGGACAGGACTACGAGCAGTACTTC. It specifies CASSWTGQDYEQYF. The variable domain in full, completed from reference TRBV7-9 and TRBJ2-7, reads DTGVSQNPRHKITKRGQNVTFRCDPISEHNRLYWYRQTLGQGPEFLTYFQNEAQLEKSRLLSDRFSAERPKGSFSTLEIQRTEQGDSAMYLCASSWTGQDYEQYFGPGTRLTVT.

This chain uses TRBV5-6 with TRBJ2-5; weak D call: TRBD1 (6 bases). The CDR3 length is 15 residues. V shed 4 bases and J shed 4 bases, with 17 bases lying between them. The germline V gene has CDR1 SGHDT and CDR2 YYEEEE. Here the CDR3 reads CASSVSVRRGETQYF. CDR3 sequence (DNA): TGTGCCAGCAGCGTATCGGTCCGCAGGGGAGAGACCCAGTACTTC. Full variable domain (outside the CDR3, taken from reference TRBV5-6 and TRBJ2-5): DAGVTQSPTHLIKTRGQQVTLRCSPKSGHDTVSWYQQALGQGPQFIFQYYEEEERQRGNFPDRFSGHQFPNYSSELNVNALLLGDSALYLCASSVSVRRGETQYFGPGTRLLVL.

V gene TRBV29-1 combines with J gene TRBJ2-1; 13 positions agree with TRBD2. Germline CDR1 SQVTM, CDR2 ANQGSEA. This CDR3 has 14 residues. V lost 7 bases and J lost 8; bases outside the gene matches: 8. The CDR3 DNA sequence: TGCAGCGCCCCAACTAGCGGGAGGGACTATGAGCAGTTCTTC. This gives the protein CSAPTSGRDYEQFF.

The chain couples TRBV7-8 to TRBJ2-7, with unresolved D. The CDR3 runs 15 residues. In germline, CDR1 is SGHVS, CDR2 FQNEAQ. V lost 5 bases to trimming and J lost 5 bases, with 19 bases between them. The CDR3 nucleotides are TGTGCCAGCAGCCCCGCTATAGCTAATTTAGACGAGCAGTACTTC. Translated, it gives CASSPAIANLDEQYF.

This clonotype has at least ten counts. The V gene is TRBV20-1, the J gene TRBJ2-3, with 7 nucleotides matching TRBD2. The CDR3 sequence is 14 residues long. CDR1 is DFQATT, CDR2 SNEGSKA, per germline (reference sequence). The junction had 7 bases not matched to a gene; V was cut back by 5 bases and J by 2 bases. The CDR3 DNA reads as TGCAGTGCTCCGGGGGACTACACCACAGATACGCAGTATTTT. This encodes CSAPGDYTTDTQYF.

In this sample, this clonotype turned up once. V usage is TRBV19 and J usage is TRBJ2-4, with a tentative D call TRBD1 (6 bases). The V end lost 6 bases, the J end lost 0 bases, and 18 bases lay between the germline ends. This CDR3 spans 17 amino acids. Germline V CDR1 and CDR2: LNHDA, SQIVND (reference sequence). In nucleotides, the CDR3 is TGTGCCAGTAGCATTGGTTCGACAGGTCTAGCCAAAAACATTCAGTACTTC. This codes for CASSIGSTGLAKNIQYF.

This clonotype was seen repeatedly, ten times or more. The chain combines TRBV11-2 with TRBJ2-3; 13 nucleotides align to TRBD2. CDR1 and CDR2 from the germline V gene are SGHAT and FQNNGV. After removal of 3 bases from V and 5 bases from J, the junction contained 2 bases not matched to a gene. This CDR3 region has 15 residues. CDR3: CASSFRTSGRDTQYF. The CDR3 bases are TGTGCCAGCAGCTTTAGGACTAGCGGGAGAGATACGCAGTATTTT.

This rearrangement joins TRBV12-3 or TRBV12-4 to TRBJ2-2; D possibly corresponds to TRBD1 (5 bases). The V end lost 0 bases, the J end lost 2 bases, and 10 bases lay between the germline ends. The CDR3 runs 16 residues. CDR3 loop: CASSLAPRENTGELFF. CDR3 bases: TGTGCCAGCAGTTTAGCTCCCAGGGAAAACACCGGGGAGCTGTTTTTT.

This clonotype was seen a handful of times. The J gene is TRBJ2-5, the V gene TRBV7-9; D is undetermined. The CDR3 extends over 14 amino acids. The germline CDR1 and CDR2 sequences are SEHNR and FQNEAQ (reference sequence). The ends were cut back, 5 bases at V and 0 bases at J, with 10 bases in the middle. CDR3 DNA: TGTGCCAGCAGCCCTCTCCAGTACCAAGAGACCCAGTACTTC. Translated, it gives CASSPLQYQETQYF. Supplemented by reference TRBV7-9 and TRBJ2-5, the full variable domain reads DTGVSQNPRHKITKRGQNVTFRCDPISEHNRLYWYRQTLGQGPEFLTYFQNEAQLEKSRLLSDRFSAERPKGSFSTLEIQRTEQGDSAMYLCASSPLQYQETQYFGPGTRLLVL.

V gene TRBV29-1 combines with J gene TRBJ2-7; 7 bases line up with TRBD2. This CDR3 is 12 amino acids long. V trimming: 8 bases; J trimming: 6 bases; junction bases outside the gene matches: 10. Germline V gives CDR1 SQVTM, CDR2 ANQGSEA. CDR3: CSFPCGSSEQYF. The CDR3 DNA sequence: TGCAGCTTCCCTTGCGGGAGTAGCGAGCAGTACTTC.

There are many counts of this clonotype. The chain joins TRBV7-2 to TRBJ2-7; D ambiguous. Germline V CDR1 and CDR2: SGHTA, FQGNSA. This CDR3 is 12 amino acids long. Deletions cut 5 bases from V and 6 bases from J, with 11 bases between. CDR3 in DNA: TGTGCCAGCAGCCAGGCTCCCGTCGAGCAGTACTTC. Translation: CASSQAPVEQYF.

This chain joins TRBV20-1 and TRBJ2-1; 7 nucleotides match TRBD2. After removal of 5 bases from V and 6 bases from J, the junction contained 10 bases not matched to a gene. The CDR3 has 14 residues. The germline CDR1 and CDR2 sequences are DFQATT and SNEGSKA (reference sequence). CDR3 loop: CSAGDFGGGNEQFF. CDR3 DNA sequence: TGCAGTGCTGGGGATTTTGGGGGGGGCAATGAGCAGTTCTTC.

This clonotype was seen a handful of times. The rearrangement links TRBV2 to TRBJ1-1; a possible D gene is TRBD1 (5 bases). V was cut by 3 bases and J by 4 bases, with 12 bases left in between. Germline assignment: CDR1 SNHLY and CDR2 FYNNEI. This CDR3 has 14 amino acids. The CDR3 coding sequence is TGTGCCAGCAGTGACGGGGCCGACGGCACTGAAGCTTTCTTT. Encoded protein: CASSDGADGTEAFF.

This chain connects TRBV12-3 or TRBV12-4 to TRBJ2-5; possibly TRBD1 for D (6 bases). The CDR3 covers 17 residues. Trimming stripped 3 bases from V and 2 bases from J, with 19 bases between. Written as DNA, the CDR3 is TGTGCCAGCAGTTTGAGGCCGCCCAGGGGCTTTCAAGAGACCCAGTACTTC. This codes for CASSLRPPRGFQETQYF.

This clonotype showed up many times. This chain connects TRBV7-2 to TRBJ2-7; 10 bases agree with TRBD1. The CDR3 has 15 amino acids. Trimming took 1 base from V and 3 from J; bases not matched to a gene: 3. Germline CDR1 and CDR2: SGHTA and FQGNSA. This chain's CDR3 is CASSLVGQGRYEQYF. The CDR3 DNA is TGTGCCAGCAGCTTAGTGGGACAGGGGCGCTACGAGCAGTACTTC.

This clonotype was detected a few times. The CDR3 is CASSQDPSGSSETQYF. The CDR3 bases are TGCGCCAGCAGCCAAGATCCTAGCGGGAGCTCAGAGACCCAGTACTTC. The J gene is TRBJ2-5, the V gene TRBV4-3, with TRBD2 matching 10 bases. Germline trimming cut 0 bases from V and 4 bases from J; bases unmatched to any gene: 5. CDR1 and CDR2 (germline): LGHNA, YSLEER. CDR3 length: 16 amino acids.